Sequencing of this T cell receptor beta chain was carried out in a study of shared clonotypes between healthy human individuals. General study points: The naive CD4 repertoires of a handful of donors were compared, and approximately 5.3% of clonotypes were shared.

The authors distributed each subset's genomic DNA evenly over several immunoSEQ plates. Each PCR replicate from the sorted subsets contained around 0.2 ug DNA, which is around 30,000 T cell genomes. The assay was immunoSEQ multiplex PCR, and TCRdb's table has in-frame clones only and misses some. This table has 950,000 to 1,300,000 clones, around 75% appearing once. As to this clone: Its antigen is unknown.

Division of CD4+ cells produced a CD45RA+ naive subset and a CD45RA-negative memory subset. Germline V gives CDR1 MNHNS, CDR2 SASEGT. The CDR3 contains 13 residues. The V gene lost 5 bases and the J gene lost 7 bases, with 13 bases spanning the gap. This clonotype was sampled from a man aged 18 to 29 in good health. The source material was memory CD4+ T cells sorted from blood. As to subset: CD45RA-negative fraction. This chain joins TRBV6-1 and TRBJ2-3; D unresolved. This CDR3 is CASSPPQLHTQYF. CDR3 DNA sequence: TGTGCCAGCAGTCCTCCACAGCTGCATACGCAGTATTTT.